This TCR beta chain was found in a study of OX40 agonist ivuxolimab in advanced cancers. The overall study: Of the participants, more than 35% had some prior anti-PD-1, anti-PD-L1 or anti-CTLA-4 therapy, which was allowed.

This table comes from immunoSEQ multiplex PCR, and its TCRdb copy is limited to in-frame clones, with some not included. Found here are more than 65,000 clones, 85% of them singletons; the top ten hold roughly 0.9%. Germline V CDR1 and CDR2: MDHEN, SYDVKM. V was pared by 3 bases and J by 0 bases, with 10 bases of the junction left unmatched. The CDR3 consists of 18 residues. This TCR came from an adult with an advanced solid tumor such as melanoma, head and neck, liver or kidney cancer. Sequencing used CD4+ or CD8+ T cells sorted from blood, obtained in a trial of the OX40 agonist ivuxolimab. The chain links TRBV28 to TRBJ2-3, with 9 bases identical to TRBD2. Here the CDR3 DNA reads TGTGCCAGCAGTTTCCCGGGACTAGCCCAAACTAGCACAGATACGCAGTATTTT. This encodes CASSFPGLAQTSTDTQYF.